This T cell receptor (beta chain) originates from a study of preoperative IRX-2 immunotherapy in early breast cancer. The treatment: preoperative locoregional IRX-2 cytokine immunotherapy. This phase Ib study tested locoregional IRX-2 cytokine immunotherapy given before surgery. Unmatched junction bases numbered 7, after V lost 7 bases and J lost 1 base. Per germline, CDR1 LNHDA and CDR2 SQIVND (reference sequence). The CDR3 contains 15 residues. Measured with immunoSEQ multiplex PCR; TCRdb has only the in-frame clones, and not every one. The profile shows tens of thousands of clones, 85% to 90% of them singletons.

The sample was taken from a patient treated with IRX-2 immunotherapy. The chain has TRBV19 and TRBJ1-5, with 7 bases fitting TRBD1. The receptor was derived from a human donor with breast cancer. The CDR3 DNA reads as TGTGCCAGTATTGGGAGACAGGGAAGCAATCAGCCCCAGCATTTT. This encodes CASIGRQGSNQPQHF.